In its sample, the clone carrying this T cell receptor (beta chain) was seen once. Both 60 Vbeta primers and 13 Jbeta primers went into the PCR. This table comes from immunoSEQ multiplex PCR, and its TCRdb copy is limited to in-frame clones, with some not included. Of 160,000 or so clones listed, 80% were seen once; the top ten hold approximately 4.5%. This sample is part of a study of cytomegalovirus exposure and HLA in healthy donors. The ends lost 4 bases at V and 5 bases at J; junction bases unmatched: 6. CDR1 and CDR2 from the germline V gene are LNHDA and SQIVND (reference sequence). The CDR3 covers 15 residues.

Sequencing used PBMCs. This clonotype was obtained from a man between 25 and 39 years old in good health and CMV-seronegative. This chain links TRBV19 with TRBJ2-7; the match to TRBD1 covers 12 bases. CDR3 in amino acids: CASSTTGQGADEQYF. Here the CDR3 DNA reads TGTGCCAGTAGTACAACGGGACAGGGGGCCGACGAGCAGTACTTC.